The TCR beta chain under discussion was sequenced for a study of OX40 agonist ivuxolimab in advanced cancers. Regarding the complete study: Ivuxolimab was a fully human IgG2 agonistic monoclonal antibody targeting the costimulatory receptor OX40 (CD134). Partial responses were achieved by three dose-escalation patients, of whom one had hepatocellular carcinoma and two had cutaneous melanoma. A male proportion of about 79% and a mean age of about 60 years, ranging from 23 to 79, were recorded for the dose-escalation cohort. Among the 50 to 55 dose-escalation patients, around 19 had hepatocellular carcinoma, 15 or so melanoma, 9 renal cell carcinoma and 9 head and neck cancer. Intravenous ivuxolimab was administered to patients every 2 weeks at six dose levels: 0.01, 0.1, 0.3, 1.5, 3 and 10 mg/kg. Patients were allowed to have had prior anti-PD-1, anti-PD-L1 or anti-CTLA-4 therapy, and approximately 37% of the dose-escalation patients had been treated with checkpoint inhibitors. Peripheral TCRbeta sequencing aimed to test whether ivuxolimab altered TCR sequence diversity and caused clonal T-cell expansion. The monotherapy dose-escalation portion (N of about 47 patients) of the phase I ivuxolimab trial is reported in the paper.

Results the study describes overall, beyond this receptor: Which antigens the clonally expanded peripheral T cells were specific for was not determined. Clonal expansion of both CD4+ and CD8+ blood T cells was observed from baseline to week 6 at doses 0.1 to 3.0 mg/kg. After ivuxolimab, expanded clones were on average more numerous among CD8+ T cells than among CD4+ T cells. Partial responders in the 0.1-3.0 mg/kg groups had among the lowest normalized peripheral clonal expansion, especially among CD8+ T cells. Low levels of normalized T-cell clonal expansion were also shown by some nonresponding patients.

In the germline V gene, CDR1 corresponds to KGHSH and CDR2 to LQKENI. Trimming at the junction amounts to 2 bases on V and 5 bases on J, and the germline ends lie 10 bases apart. The CDR3 contains 13 residues, cysteine and phenylalanine counted. The only DNA kept is the CDR3, 39 bases in frame from the first base. Genomic DNA was isolated from the sorted cells so that the TCRbeta CDR3 region could be sequenced. The immunoSEQ Assay was used to sequence the TCRbeta CDR3 regions. The table comes from immuneACCESS by way of TCRdb, which keeps in-frame sequences with V and J called. Part of the clones is missing from these tables; in studies checked, under half for an unresolved V gene and the rest for unknown reasons. This sample comprises some 16,000 clones, 70% to 75% of them detected only once. The biggest ten clones account for roughly 36% of the sample. A word on this clone: What this receptor recognizes is not known. No base-level quality is on record; no much larger clone is a single base apart.

Patients with autoimmune disease history or receiving systemic immunosuppression were excluded from the trial. Peripheral blood for TCR sequencing was collected from all dose cohorts at baseline, on cycle 4 day 1, and on cycle 7 day 1. Samples were obtained from an open-label, multicenter, first-in-human phase I dose-escalation trial of ivuxolimab. The trial enrolled adults with locally advanced or metastatic head and neck squamous cell, hepatocellular, melanoma or renal cell carcinoma. Before TCR sequencing, CD4+ and CD8+ T cells were separately sorted from peripheral blood. This TCR was sampled from an adult with an advanced solid tumor such as melanoma, head and neck, liver or kidney cancer. The chain was built from TRBV18 and TRBJ2-7, with a tentative D gene TRBD2 over 5 matching bases. The sequenced sample was CD4+ or CD8+ T cells sorted from blood, obtained in a trial of the OX40 agonist ivuxolimab. For the CDR3, the sequence is CASSPNPGDEQYF. The DNA is TGTGCCAGCTCACCAAACCCCGGGGACGAGCAGTACTTC.